This T cell receptor beta chain was retrieved from a study of TET2 disruption in CD19-targeted CAR T cells (dated by TCRdb to between 2017 and 2018). Regarding the research as a whole: The number of samples was determined by the original clinical trial design and by which samples were available, and no additional inclusion criteria were applied. The study at large found these results: Conclusions about the CAR T cells of the patient were based on extensive analysis of a single subject.

The CDR3 holds 15 amino acids from the cysteine to the phenylalanine. Only the CDR3 bases that were read are kept: 36 of them, in frame from base 1. V is pared back by 5 bases and J by 0 bases, with 8 bases lying between the germline termini. Looking up the germline V gene (reference sequence) yields CDR1 MNHEY and CDR2 SMNVEV. Concerning this clone itself: Its cognate antigen has yet to be identified. The read halts 3 residues ahead of the CDR3 end, with the missing end drawn from the germline J gene.

The treatment or condition label corresponds to: autologous CTL019 cells: CD19 CAR with 4-1BB and CD3 zeta domains. TCR zeta and 4-1BB costimulatory signaling domains were built into the CD19 CAR. T cells for CTL019 manufacturing were collected from peripheral blood by leukapheresis. The DNeasy Blood and Tissue Kit was used to extract genomic DNA from pre-infusion T cells, peripheral blood, or sorted post-infusion T cells. Deep sequencing of the TCR beta chain was done using the immunoSEQ assay. On the authors' methods: Clonotype frequencies were computed using only productive TCR beta rearrangements. What TCRdb holds here is the immuneACCESS table cut down to in-frame rearrangements. Part of the clones is not present; checked against another copy, under half of the missing clones reflect an unresolved V gene, and the others are unexplained. V, J and clone size are taken as reported in that table, and D and trimming were inferred from the DNA itself. The sample has roughly 26,000 clones on record. The ten largest make up 1.5% to 2% of the sample.

The sequence was collected from a man aged 65 to 79 with chronic lymphocytic leukemia. The chain is made from TRBV27 and TRBJ2-6; too little of a D gene remains to name it. The sample consisted of CD8- CAR+ T cells sorted from cultured blood T cells, taken for CD19 CAR T cell therapy. In light of the paper, this sample's cell subset or site label describes: CD8-negative CAR-positive T cells from the infusion product. The CDR3 reads as follows: CASSSDGSGANVLTF. CDR3 bases read: TGTGCCAGCAGTAGCGACGGCTCTGGGGCCAACGTC.